The clone carrying this T cell receptor beta chain was seen once. The antigen remains unidentified. This sample is part of a study of a mutant IDH1 vaccine in newly diagnosed glioma. Study overall: Most had both radiotherapy and temozolomide beforehand; others had only one.

The data were produced by immunoSEQ multiplex PCR, yet TCRdb's version contains in-frame clones alone and is incomplete. This sample has tens of thousands of clones, with roughly 80% found just once. As for time point: week 35, safety follow-up. The content of each vaccine dose was 300 ug of mutant IDH1 20-mer peptide, and topical imiquimod accompanied it. V lost 11 bases, J lost 1 base, and 11 bases lay in between. Looked up from germline, CDR1 is SEHNR and CDR2 is FQNEAQ (reference sequence). The CDR3 extends over 12 amino acids. The chain joins TRBV7-9 to TRBJ1-1; D may be TRBD1 (5 bases). This clonotype was sampled from a woman aged 18-29 years with glioma. The sequencing here drew on PBMCs, taken from a glioma patient whose treatment included an IDH1 peptide vaccine. CDR3 amino acids: CAGRGRNTEAFF. The DNA of the CDR3 is TGTGCCGGGCGGGGGAGGAACACTGAAGCTTTCTTT. The full variable domain, its missing parts supplied by reference TRBV7-9 and TRBJ1-1, is DTGVSQNPRHKITKRGQNVTFRCDPISEHNRLYWYRQTLGQGPEFLTYFQNEAQLEKSRLLSDRFSAERPKGSFSTLEIQRTEQGDSAMYLCAGRGRNTEAFFGQGTRLTVV.